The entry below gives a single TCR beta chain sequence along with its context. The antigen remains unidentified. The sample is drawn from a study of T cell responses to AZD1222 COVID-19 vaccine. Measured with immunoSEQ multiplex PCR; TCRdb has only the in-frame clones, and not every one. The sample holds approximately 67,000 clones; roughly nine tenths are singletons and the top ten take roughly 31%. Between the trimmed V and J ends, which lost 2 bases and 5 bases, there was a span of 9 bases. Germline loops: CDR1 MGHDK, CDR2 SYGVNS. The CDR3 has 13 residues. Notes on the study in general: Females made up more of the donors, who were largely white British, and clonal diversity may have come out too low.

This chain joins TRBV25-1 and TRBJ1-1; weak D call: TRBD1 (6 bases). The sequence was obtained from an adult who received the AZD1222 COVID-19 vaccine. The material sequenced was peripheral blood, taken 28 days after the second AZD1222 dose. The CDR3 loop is CASSEPGETEAFF. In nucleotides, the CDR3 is TGTGCCAGCAGTGAACCAGGGGAGACTGAAGCTTTCTTT.